This T cell receptor (beta chain) was found in a study of graft-versus-host responses after intestinal transplantation. Some clones are missing from TCRdb's copy, which holds only in-frame ones; the method was immunoSEQ multiplex PCR. The table records over 15,000 clones, roughly 94% of them present only once. The V segment lost 4 bases and the J segment 4 bases; nucleotides outside the gene matches: 6. CDR1 and CDR2 from the germline V gene are SGHRS and YFSETQ. This CDR3 comprises 15 residues. This TCR was sampled from a human patient who received an intestinal transplant, so some T cells may come from the graft donor. The material sequenced was PBMCs, taken 23 days after intestinal transplant. This sequence joins TRBV5-1 and TRBJ2-3; 10 nucleotides match TRBD2. CDR3 nucleotides: TGCGCCAGCAGCCCAGGACTAGCGGCGGCAGATACGCAGTATTTT. Translating it yields CASSPGLAAADTQYF. Full variable domain (outside the CDR3, taken from reference TRBV5-1 and TRBJ2-3): KAGVTQTPRYLIKTRGQQVTLSCSPISGHRSVSWYQQTPGQGLQFLFEYFSETQRNKGNFPGRFSGRQFSNSRSEMNVSTLELGDSALYLCASSPGLAAADTQYFGPGTRLTVL.